The 26 T cell receptor beta chains below were found in one sample sequenced in a study of blood T cell repertoires in COVID-19. Sequencing used immunoSEQ multiplex PCR; TCRdb keeps in-frame clones, though not all of them. The table has some 50,000 clones, roughly 78% seen once; the top ten hold roughly 8.7%. Sequencing was carried out using peripheral blood. These receptor sequences come from an elderly woman with acute or convalescent COVID-19.

The chain carries TRBV27 and TRBJ2-7; TRBD2 might be the D (5 bases). CDR1 and CDR2 (germline): MNHEY, SMNVEV (reference sequence). The ends were cut back, 6 bases at V and 2 bases at J, with 14 bases in the middle. This CDR3 has 14 amino acids. The CDR3 loop reads CASSLAGPTYEQYF. The CDR3 nucleotides read TGTGCCAGCAGCCTAGCCGGGCCAACCTACGAGCAGTACTTC.

V is TRBV19 and J is TRBJ2-7; 9 nucleotides line up with TRBD2. This CDR3 comprises 14 residues. Losses at the gene ends were 3 bases for V and 2 bases for J; bases not matched to a gene: 2. Germline CDR1 is LNHDA and CDR2 is SQIVND (reference sequence). This CDR3 is CASSISGGTYEQYF. CDR3 DNA: TGTGCCAGTAGTATTAGCGGGGGCACCTACGAGCAGTACTTC.

The chain has TRBV5-1 and TRBJ1-6, with D possibly matching TRBD1 (5 bases). V was pared by 0 bases and J by 7 bases, with 11 bases between. Germline V CDR1 and CDR2: SGHRS, YFSETQ. The CDR3 consists of 15 residues. The CDR3 spells CASSLEGARNSPLHF. CDR3 coding DNA: TGCGCCAGCAGCTTGGAAGGGGCGCGAAATTCACCCCTCCACTTT.

V usage is TRBV23-1 and J usage is TRBJ2-1, with a possible D match to TRBD2 (5 bases). TRBV23-1 is noted as an ORF with a role that remains uncertain. The V end lost 5 bases, the J end lost 0 bases, and 8 bases lay between the germline ends. The CDR3 loop spans 14 amino acids. CDR3 coding DNA: TGCGCCAGCAGTGTCCGGGACTCCTACAATGAGCAGTTCTTC. Its protein is CASSVRDSYNEQFF.

This chain uses TRBV5-1 with TRBJ2-1; 8 nucleotides agree with TRBD2. V trimming: 5 bases; J trimming: 7 bases; junction bases outside the gene matches: 11. The germline CDR1 and CDR2 sequences are SGHRS and YFSETQ. CDR3 length: 15 residues. As DNA, the CDR3 is TGCGCCAGCAGAGAGTGGACTAGCCTCGGTAATGAGCAGTTCTTC. Translation: CASREWTSLGNEQFF.

This clone was detected only a few times. CDR3 in DNA: TGTGCCACTTCACAGGGGGGGTACGAGCAGTACTTC. Its translation is CATSQGGYEQYF. V usage is TRBV18 and J usage is TRBJ2-7; TRBD1 might be the D (8 bases). CDR1 is KGHSH, CDR2 LQKENI, per germline. Between the trimmed V and J ends, which lost 10 bases and 4 bases, there was a span of 14 bases. CDR3 length: 12 residues.

This clone was counted between two and nine times. J is TRBJ2-1 and V is TRBV27, with no clear D. V was pared by 3 bases and J by 0 bases, with 9 bases between. The CDR3 is 15 amino acids. Germline V gene lookup returns CDR1 MNHEY and CDR2 SMNVEV (reference sequence). In nucleotides, the CDR3 is TGTGCCAGCAGTTTGAAAGCGCCCTCCTACAATGAGCAGTTCTTC. Protein: CASSLKAPSYNEQFF.

This clone was seen only a few times. V is TRBV10-2 and J is TRBJ2-2; TRBD1 agrees at 7 bases. This CDR3 is 15 amino acids long. Germline-derived CDR1 and CDR2 are WSHSY and SAAADI. Trimming at V came to 6 bases and at J to 3 bases, leaving 7 bases not matched to a gene. In DNA, the CDR3 is TGCGCCAGCAGCGAAGGACAGGTCTACACCGGGGAGCTGTTTTTT. Protein product: CASSEGQVYTGELFF.

This chain uses TRBV5-1 with TRBJ2-7; D might be TRBD1 (5 bases). V dropped 0 bases and J dropped 5 bases, with 12 bases sitting between them. In germline, CDR1 is SGHRS, CDR2 YFSETQ. This CDR3 contains 14 residues. CDR3 region: CASSLGGRVDEQYF. The CDR3 coding sequence is TGCGCCAGCAGCTTGGGCGGCAGGGTGGACGAGCAGTACTTC.

The J gene is TRBJ1-2, the V gene TRBV5-5, with D perhaps TRBD1 (6 bases). The CDR3 length is 17 residues. Trimming removed 0 bases at V and 0 bases at J, with 15 bases between. Per the germline V gene, CDR1 is SGHKS and CDR2 is YYEKEE (reference sequence). CDR3 nucleotide sequence: TGTGCCAGCAGCTTGGGACCGACAGGCATGACTAACTATGGCTACACCTTC. Encoded protein: CASSLGPTGMTNYGYTF.

The rearrangement joins TRBV27 to TRBJ1-1; possible D gene TRBD1, 6 bases. V dropped 5 bases and J dropped 1 base, with 14 bases sitting between them. Per the germline V gene, CDR1 is MNHEY and CDR2 is SMNVEV (reference sequence). The CDR3 is made up of 15 amino acids. In DNA form, the CDR3 reads TGTGCCAGCAGTCAGGGGTGGACAGCGAACACTGAAGCTTTCTTT. Translating gives CASSQGWTANTEAFF.

The chain has TRBV28 and TRBJ2-5, with TRBD2 matching 9 bases. The V and J ends lost 4 bases and 8 bases, in that order; junction bases with no gene match: 8. Germline V gives CDR1 MDHEN, CDR2 SYDVKM. CDR3 length equals 14 residues. The CDR3 region has the DNA TGTGCCAGCAGTTCCAAGCGGGGGGCAGATACCCAGTACTTC. As protein: CASSSKRGADTQYF.

The rearrangement uses TRBV5-1 and TRBJ2-2, with TRBD2 as a possible D gene (5 bases). The germline V gene encodes CDR1 SGHRS and CDR2 YFSETQ. V shed 6 bases and J shed 4 bases, with 16 bases lying between them. This CDR3 region has 15 residues. CDR3 nucleotide sequence: TGCGCCAGCACCTTCGGTGTAGGACTCACCGGGGAGCTGTTTTTT. Amino acid sequence: CASTFGVGLTGELFF.

The chain has TRBV5-1 and TRBJ2-1; possible D gene TRBD1, 5 bases. The V and J ends lost 0 bases and 3 bases respectively, with 22 bases between them. Germline CDR1 SGHRS, CDR2 YFSETQ. The CDR3 consists of 19 residues. Here the CDR3 reads CASSLGLWGPKLDYNEQFF. Written as DNA, the CDR3 is TGCGCCAGCAGCTTGGGACTTTGGGGCCCTAAACTCGACTACAATGAGCAGTTCTTC.

The chain recombines TRBV5-1 with TRBJ1-4, with 7 bases that match TRBD1. With V trimmed by 0 bases and J by 0 bases, 8 bases remained unmatched. This CDR3 comprises 18 residues. CDR1 SGHRS and CDR2 YFSETQ come from the germline V gene. The chain's CDR3 is CASSLGQGGATTNEKLFF. In DNA, the CDR3 is TGCGCCAGCAGCTTGGGACAGGGTGGGGCCACAACTAATGAAAAACTGTTTTTT.

This clone occurred a few times. The J gene is TRBJ2-3, the V gene TRBV5-1; TRBD1 might be the D (6 bases). Trimming shortened V by 3 bases and J by 0 bases, and 14 bases separated the two germline ends. The germline V gene has CDR1 SGHRS and CDR2 YFSETQ. The CDR3 sequence is 16 residues long. In nucleotides, the CDR3 is TGCGCCAGCAGCTCAGGACAGTCCGCTAGCACAGATACGCAGTATTTT. Its translation is CASSSGQSASTDTQYF.

The chain combines TRBV29-1 with TRBJ2-3, with 9 bases matching TRBD2. The CDR3 sequence is 14 residues long. Germline CDR1 reads SQVTM; CDR2 reads ANQGSEA. V shed 7 bases and J 2 bases; nucleotides not matched to a gene: 7. DNA for the CDR3: TGCAGCGGGGGAGCGGGGGGACCCACAGATACGCAGTATTTT. This encodes CSGGAGGPTDTQYF.

This chain links TRBV7-2 with TRBJ2-5; a weak D match, TRBD1 (6 bases). The V gene lost 5 bases and the J gene lost 2 bases, with 18 bases spanning the gap. Germline-derived CDR1 and CDR2 are SGHTA and FQGNSA. This CDR3 spans 16 amino acids. The CDR3 region has the DNA TGTGCCAGCAGCCGGGGATGGGGGACAAATCAAGAGACCCAGTACTTC. Protein sequence: CASSRGWGTNQETQYF. The whole variable domain, remainder taken from reference TRBV7-2 and TRBJ2-5, is GAGVSQSPSNKVTEKGKDVELRCDPISGHTALYWYRQSLGQGLEFLIYFQGNSAPDKSGLPSDRFSAERTGGSVSTLTIQRTQQEDSAVYLCASSRGWGTNQETQYFGPGTRLLVL.

V and J are TRBV29-1 and TRBJ1-3; 7 positions agree with TRBD1. The CDR3 contains 12 residues. The trim removed 8 bases at V and 1 base at J, leaving 2 bases unmatched. Germline CDR1 is SQVTM and CDR2 is ANQGSEA. CDR3 residues: CSTQGSGNTIYF. In DNA, the CDR3 is TGCAGCACACAGGGGTCTGGAAACACCATATATTTT.

This clone was found once. This chain connects TRBV19 to TRBJ2-3; 7 nucleotides agree with TRBD2. The trim removed 10 bases at V and 1 base at J, leaving 2 bases unmatched. This CDR3 region has 12 residues. In germline, CDR1 is LNHDA, CDR2 SQIVND (reference sequence). In nucleotides, the CDR3 is TGTGCCACGGGACTACGCACAGATACGCAGTATTTT. This codes for CATGLRTDTQYF.

This chain joins TRBV6-1 and TRBJ2-5; TRBD2 agrees at 7 bases. The junction had 10 bases not matched to a gene; V was cut back by 2 bases and J by 4 bases. The V gene's germline CDR1 is MNHNS and CDR2 SASEGT. CDR3 length equals 16 residues. This CDR3 is CASSERGGSPRETQYF. The CDR3 DNA sequence: TGTGCCAGCAGTGAAAGAGGCGGGAGTCCCCGAGAGACCCAGTACTTC.

By frequency in the sample, this clone is medium-sized. V gene TRBV4-1 combines with J gene TRBJ2-7; no reliable D call. The V and J ends lost 4 bases and 3 bases respectively, with 16 bases between them. CDR1 MGHRA and CDR2 YSYEKL come from the germline V gene. The CDR3 is 15 amino acids. In DNA form, the CDR3 reads TGCGCCAGCAGCCCAGAAGCTAGTACTGTCTACGAGCAGTACTTC. Translating it yields CASSPEASTVYEQYF.

This clone was recorded once. An end of the junction does not agree with germline; a read error may underlie this. The chain combines TRBV29-1 with TRBJ2-5; 8 nucleotides line up with TRBD2. Per the germline V gene, CDR1 is SQVTM and CDR2 is ANQGSEA. The CDR3 runs to 13 residues. The CDR3 loop is CSVKDRGGETQYF. CDR3 nucleotide sequence: TGCAGCGTTAAAGACCGGGGGGGAGAGACCCAGTACTTC.

The genes are TRBV4-1 and TRBJ1-2; 8 bases are a match to TRBD1. With 4 bases clipped from V and 0 bases from J, the junction kept 10 bases outside the gene matches. From germline, CDR1 is MGHRA and CDR2 YSYEKL. The CDR3 sequence is 17 residues long. This CDR3 reads CASSLNPDRGANYGYTF. The CDR3 DNA reads TGCGCCAGCAGCCTAAATCCTGACAGGGGAGCTAACTATGGCTACACCTTC.

This clone was seen only a few times. The chain employs TRBV5-5 and TRBJ2-5, with 7 bases lining up with TRBD2. CDR3 length equals 16 residues. The V gene end was trimmed by 3 bases and the J gene end by 7 bases; junction bases not matched to a gene: 15. Germline values: CDR1 SGHKS, CDR2 YYEKEE (reference sequence). CDR3 in DNA: TGTGCCAGCAGCTCCTTCGCGGGGGTTACCCAGGGGACCCAGTACTTC. It translates to CASSSFAGVTQGTQYF.

CDR3 DNA: TGCGCCAGCAGCTTGATCAGTTCCTACGAGCAGTACTTC. It encodes CASSLISSYEQYF. This chain joins TRBV5-1 and TRBJ2-7, with D unresolved. The CDR3 consists of 13 residues. Deletions cut 1 base from V and 1 base from J, with 6 bases between. Germline values: CDR1 SGHRS, CDR2 YFSETQ.